These 6 T cell receptor beta chains were sequenced from one sample in a study of blood T cell repertoires in COVID-19. Using immunoSEQ multiplex PCR, the repertoire was profiled, and TCRdb retains in-frame clones only, with some absent. Of tens of thousands of clones listed, approximately 90% are singletons. Sequencing was done on a sample of peripheral blood. These receptors all stem from a woman aged 80 or older with acute or convalescent COVID-19.

This clone was seen just once. The chain is built from TRBV18 and TRBJ2-7, with D unclear. CDR1 is KGHSH, CDR2 LQKENI, per germline. V shed 3 bases and J shed 3 bases, with 6 bases lying between them. CDR3 length: 12 residues. The CDR3 region has the DNA TGTGCCAGCTCACCGCGAAACTACGAGCAGTACTTC. Its protein is CASSPRNYEQYF.

This sequence joins TRBV6-2 or TRBV6-3 and TRBJ1-1, with D perhaps TRBD1 (6 bases). V was trimmed by 6 bases and J by 0 bases, leaving 17 bases between them. Germline V CDR1 and CDR2: MNHEY, SVGEGT. CDR3 size: 16 residues. The CDR3 here is CASSPYGRGLNTEAFF. The CDR3 DNA is TGTGCCAGCAGCCCTTATGGCAGGGGTCTGAACACTGAAGCTTTCTTT.

The CDR3 reads CASKLRVGKGDEQFF. CDR3 bases: TGTGCCAGCAAACTCAGGGTCGGTAAGGGTGATGAGCAGTTCTTC. The chain recombines TRBV6-5 with TRBJ2-1; tentative D call: TRBD1 (5 bases). V lost 7 bases and J 8 bases, leaving 21 bases between the germline ends. The CDR3 spans 15 residues. Germline V CDR1 and CDR2: MNHEY, SVGAGI.

This rearrangement joins TRBV6-1 to TRBJ2-3, with no clear D. The length of the CDR3 is 16 residues. V lost 2 bases and J 2 bases, leaving 14 bases between the germline ends. CDR1 MNHNS and CDR2 SASEGT come from the germline V gene. CDR3 sequence (DNA): TGTGCCAGCAGTGAACGTTCCCAGGCCCCCACAGATACGCAGTATTTT. It specifies CASSERSQAPTDTQYF.

V and J are TRBV3-1 (or the pseudogene TRBV3-2) and TRBJ2-1; D possibly corresponds to TRBD2 (6 bases). CDR3 length equals 13 residues. Germline CDR1 and CDR2: LGHDT and YNNKEL (reference sequence). V was trimmed by 4 bases and J by 7 bases, leaving 11 bases between them. CDR3 nucleotides: TGTGCCAGCAGCCCCATAGCGGAGAATGAGCAGTTCTTC. Translating it yields CASSPIAENEQFF.

The CDR3 sequence: CASSTSGGEAFF. The CDR3 DNA sequence: TGTGCCAGCAGCACGTCTGGGGGCGAAGCTTTCTTT. This chain uses TRBV9 with TRBJ1-1; the D gene is possibly TRBD1 (6 bases). This CDR3 is built from 12 residues. The germline V gene has CDR1 SGDLS and CDR2 YYNGEE. Trimming removed 4 bases at V and 8 bases at J, with 12 bases between. The variable domain in full, completed from reference TRBV9 and TRBJ1-1, reads DSGVTQTPKHLITATGQRVTLRCSPRSGDLSVYWYQQSLDQGLQFLIQYYNGEERAKGNILERFSAQQFPDLHSELNLSSLELGDSALYFCASSTSGGEAFFGQGTRLTVV.